This TCR beta chain originates from a study of blood T cell repertoires in COVID-19. As for the study in general: Whether acute or convalescent, the COVID-19 samples came from the United States, Italy and Spain. Sources were T cells, B-cell-depleted T cells, or PBMCs; the material itself was cDNA or gDNA.

CDR1 is LNHDA, CDR2 SQIVND, per germline (reference sequence). CDR3 length: 19 residues. The V and J ends lost 5 bases and 4 bases, in that order; junction bases with no gene match: 17. Authors' analysis steps: Estimated nucleated cell counts came from reference gene primer amplification. Here immunoSEQ multiplex PCR was the method, and the copy in TCRdb shows in-frame clones only, minus some. V, J and clone size reflect that table, while D and trimming were determined from the DNA. The table lists around 120,000 clones, less than 95% of them singletons. The sequencing sample was made of peripheral blood. This clonotype originated in a human donor with active COVID-19. The donor label of this sample is uncertain. This rearrangement joins TRBV19 to TRBJ1-3; TRBD1 aligns across 10 bases. The CDR3 DNA reads as TGTGCCAGTAGTCCCCGGACAGGGGGACCTCGTCGGGAAGGAAACACCATATATTTT. Translation gives CASSPRTGGPRREGNTIYF.